This TCR beta chain was sequenced for a study of early T cells in non-severe SARS-CoV-2 infection. Trimming pared 2 bases from V and 5 bases from J, leaving 10 bases between. Germline CDR1 reads SGHRS; CDR2 reads YFSETQ. The CDR3 consists of 13 residues. A single record per CDR3 protein comes from TCRdb applying MiXCR to the 5' RACE reads. The repertoire includes about 77,000 distinct CDR3 sequences, less than 15% of them detected once, and around 15% sits in the top ten. This clonotype occurred many times. The chain recombines TRBV5-1 with TRBJ1-1, with TRBD1 as a possible D gene (5 bases). This sequence originates from an adult who was a healthcare worker with PCR-confirmed SARS-CoV-2 infection or an uninfected control (not recorded which). The donor label of this sample is uncertain. Source: whole blood, taken at baseline. The CDR3: CASSFTGRTEAFF. CDR3 nucleotide sequence: TGCGCCAGCAGCTTCACGGGGCGTACTGAAGCTTTCTTT.